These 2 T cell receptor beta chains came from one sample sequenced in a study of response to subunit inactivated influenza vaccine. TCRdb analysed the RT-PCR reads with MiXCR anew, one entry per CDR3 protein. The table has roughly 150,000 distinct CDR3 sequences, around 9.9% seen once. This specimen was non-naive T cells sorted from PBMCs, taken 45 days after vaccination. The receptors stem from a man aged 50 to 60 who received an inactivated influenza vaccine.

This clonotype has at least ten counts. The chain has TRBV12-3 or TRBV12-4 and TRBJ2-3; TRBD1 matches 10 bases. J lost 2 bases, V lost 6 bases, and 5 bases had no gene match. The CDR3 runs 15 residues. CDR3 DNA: TGTGCCAGCAGCACGGGACAGGGGAACACAGATACGCAGTATTTT. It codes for CASSTGQGNTDTQYF.

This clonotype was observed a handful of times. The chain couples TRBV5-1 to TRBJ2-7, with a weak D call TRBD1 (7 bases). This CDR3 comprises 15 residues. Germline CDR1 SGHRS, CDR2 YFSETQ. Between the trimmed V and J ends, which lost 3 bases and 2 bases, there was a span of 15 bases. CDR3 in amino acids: CASSWAGQLPYEQYF. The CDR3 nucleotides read TGCGCCAGCAGCTGGGCGGGACAGCTGCCCTACGAGCAGTACTTC.